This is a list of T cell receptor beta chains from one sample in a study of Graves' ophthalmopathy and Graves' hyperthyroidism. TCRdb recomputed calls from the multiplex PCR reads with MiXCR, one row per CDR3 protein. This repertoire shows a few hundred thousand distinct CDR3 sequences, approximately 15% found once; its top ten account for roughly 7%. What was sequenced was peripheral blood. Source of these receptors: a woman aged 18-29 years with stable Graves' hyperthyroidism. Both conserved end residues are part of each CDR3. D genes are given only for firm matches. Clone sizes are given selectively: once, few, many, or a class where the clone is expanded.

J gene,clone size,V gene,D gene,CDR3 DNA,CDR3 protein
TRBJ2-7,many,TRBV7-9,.,TGTGCCAGCAGCCCAACTCGCGACTACGAGCAGTACTTC,CASSPTRDYEQYF
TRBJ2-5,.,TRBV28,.,TGTGCCAGCAGCAACCCAAGGACGGCTCAGGAGACCCAGTACTTC,CASSNPRTAQETQYF
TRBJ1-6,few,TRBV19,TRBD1,TGTGCCAGTAGTCTGGAAGGACAGGGGGCATCACCCCTCCACTTT,CASSLEGQGASPLHF
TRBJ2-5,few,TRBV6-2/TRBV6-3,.,TGTGCCACCCTCGGGCCACCGCAGGAGACCCAGTACTTC,CATLGPPQETQYF
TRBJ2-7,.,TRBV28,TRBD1,TGTGCCAGCAGTTTAAAGGGGGCCTCCTACGAGCAGTACTTC,CASSLKGASYEQYF
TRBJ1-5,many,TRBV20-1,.,TGCAGTGCTAGAGATATCCGCTTGGGCTATAGCAATCAGCCCCAGCATTTT,CSARDIRLGYSNQPQHF
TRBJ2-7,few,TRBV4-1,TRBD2,TGCGCCAGCAGCCAAGATCTTCTGGGACTAGCGGGGTTCGAGCAGTACTTC,CASSQDLLGLAGFEQYF
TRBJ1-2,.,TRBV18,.,TGTGCCAGCTCACCAGTTTCCTGCGGGTGTTATGGCTACACCTTC,CASSPVSCGCYGYTF
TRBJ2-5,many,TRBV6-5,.,TGTGCCAGCAGTAACCCGGGGTGGGAGACCCAGTACTTC,CASSNPGWETQYF
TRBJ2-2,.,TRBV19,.,TGTGCCAGTAGTATCGCCGGCAGGATGGTAGAGGAGCTGTGGTTT,CASSIAGRMVEELWF
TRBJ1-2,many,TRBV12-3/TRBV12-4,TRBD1,TGTGCCAGCAGCGTGACAGGGGAGGTTCATGGCTACACCTTC,CASSVTGEVHGYTF
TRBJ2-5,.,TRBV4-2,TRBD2,TGTGCCAGCAGCCAAGATCTTGGGAGTGGATTTAGCGGGGGGTTTCTTATGGAGACCCAGTACTTC,CASSQDLGSGFSGGFLMETQYF
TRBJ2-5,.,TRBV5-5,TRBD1,TGTGCCAGCAGCTACACAGGGGGCGCAGAGACCCAGTACTTC,CASSYTGGAETQYF
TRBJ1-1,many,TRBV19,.,TGTGCCAGTAGTATTCTCGGGGGCACTGAAGCTTTCTTT,CASSILGGTEAFF
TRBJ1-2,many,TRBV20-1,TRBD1,TGCAGTGCGATCGTGGGGGACAGGGCAAGAGGCTACACCTTC,CSAIVGDRARGYTF
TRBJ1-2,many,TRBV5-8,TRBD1,TGTGCCAGCAGCATTGACGGGACAGAAGATTATGGCTACACCTTC,CASSIDGTEDYGYTF
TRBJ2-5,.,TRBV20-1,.,TGCAGTGCTTGGGGTAGGAACCGATTTCAAGATACCCAGGACTTC,CSAWGRNRFQDTQDF
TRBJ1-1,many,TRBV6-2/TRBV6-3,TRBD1,TGTGCCAGCAGTTACACGGGACAGGGGGCCTGGGACACTGAAGCTTTCTTT,CASSYTGQGAWDTEAFF
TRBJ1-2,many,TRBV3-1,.,TGTGCCAGCAGCCAAGATCAGGAAGGACGGGCCGCTTATGGCTACACCTTC,CASSQDQEGRAAYGYTF
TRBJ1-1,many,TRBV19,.,TGTGCCAGTAGTATTGCCCCGTTTACTAACACTGAAGCTTTCTTT,CASSIAPFTNTEAFF
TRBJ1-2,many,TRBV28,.,TGTGCCAGCAGCCCTCTCCGGGCGGGCTATGGCTACACCTTC,CASSPLRAGYGYTF
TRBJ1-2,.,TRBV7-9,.,TGTGCCAGCAGCGCCATTTATGGCTACACCTTC,CASSAIYGYTF
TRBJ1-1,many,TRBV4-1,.,TGCGCCAGCAGCCCAGAGGGGAAGTACGCTGAAGCTTTCTTT,CASSPEGKYAEAFF
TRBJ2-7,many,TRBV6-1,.,TGTGCCAGCAGTGAACCAGCCGCTGGGGGCCCCTACGAGCAGTACTTC,CASSEPAAGGPYEQYF
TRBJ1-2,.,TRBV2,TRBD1,TGTGCCAGCAGTGACCCCGGGACAGAGGGCTACACCTTC,CASSDPGTEGYTF
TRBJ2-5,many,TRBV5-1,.,TGCGCCAGCAGCTCCAGGGTTTTCCAAGAGACCCAGTACTTC,CASSSRVFQETQYF
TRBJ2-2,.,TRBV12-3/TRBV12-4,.,TGTGCCAGCAGTTCAAACGATCGAAACGGGGAGCTGTTTTTT,CASSSNDRNGELFF
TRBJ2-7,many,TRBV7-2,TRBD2,TGTGCCAGCAGCTTATACGGGGGGGCCGTTAACGAGCAGTACTTC,CASSLYGGAVNEQYF
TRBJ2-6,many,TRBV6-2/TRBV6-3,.,TGTGCCAGCTCTGGGGATCGGGTCATTATTGCTGGGGCCAACGTCCTGACTTTC,CASSGDRVIIAGANVLTF
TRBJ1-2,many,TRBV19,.,TGTGCCAGTAGTAGGAGGGACCGACCGCTGGATGGCTACACCTTC,CASSRRDRPLDGYTF
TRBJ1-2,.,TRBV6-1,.,TGTGCCAGCAGCCCCGGACGGCCTTCTGGCTACACCTTC,CASSPGRPSGYTF
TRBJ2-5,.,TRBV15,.,TGTGCCACCAGCAGATCCTGGGACAAGGAGACCCAGTACTTC,CATSRSWDKETQYF
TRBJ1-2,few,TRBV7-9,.,TGTGCCAGCAGCTTAGCGGGGGCACCGTCCGGCTACACCTTC,CASSLAGAPSGYTF
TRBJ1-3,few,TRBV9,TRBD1,TGTGCCAGCAGCGTAGCTATGACCAGGGGGCCCGGAAACACCATGTATTTT,CASSVAMTRGPGNTMYF
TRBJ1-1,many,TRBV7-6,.,TGTGCCAGCAGCTTAGGGCCCCGAATTGAAGCTTTCTTT,CASSLGPRIEAFF
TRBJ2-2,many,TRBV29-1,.,TGCAGCGTTTCTGAGGGTCCTTACACCGGGGGGCTGTTTTTT,CSVSEGPYTGGLFF
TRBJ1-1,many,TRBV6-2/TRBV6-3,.,TGTGCCAGCAGTTCCCGACGAGAAGCTTTCTTT,CASSSRREAFF
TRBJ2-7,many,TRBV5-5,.,TGTGCCAGCACCTCAGCTGGGACATCCCGAATTCACGAGCAGTACTTC,CASTSAGTSRIHEQYF
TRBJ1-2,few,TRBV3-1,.,TGTGCCAGCAGCCAAGGGGGCACTTACTATGGCTACACCTTC,CASSQGGTYYGYTF
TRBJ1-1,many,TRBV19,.,TGTGCCAGTACGGTCGAAATGAACACTGAAGCTTTCTTT,CASTVEMNTEAFF
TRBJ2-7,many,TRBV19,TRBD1,TGTGCCAGTAGTAACAGGGGAATCGGTTCCTACGAGCAGTACTTC,CASSNRGIGSYEQYF
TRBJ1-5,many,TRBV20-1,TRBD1,TGCAGTGCTAGTCCGACAGGGCCCAATCAGCCCCAGCATTTT,CSASPTGPNQPQHF
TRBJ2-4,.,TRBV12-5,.,TGTGCTAGCTGGGACGGATTAGCCAAAAACATTCAGTACTTC,CASWDGLAKNIQYF
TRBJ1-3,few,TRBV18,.,TGTGCCAGCTCACCATTCGCTGATGCCTCTGGAAACACCATATATTTT,CASSPFADASGNTIYF
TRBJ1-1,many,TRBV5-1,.,TGCGCCAGCAGCATGGGGGCACCAGGTGGCGGGAACACTGAAGCTTTCTTT,CASSMGAPGGGNTEAFF
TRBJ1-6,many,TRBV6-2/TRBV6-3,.,TGTGCCAGCGTCGACATAACGAATTCACCCCTCCACTTT,CASVDITNSPLHF
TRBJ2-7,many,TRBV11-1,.,TGTGCCAGCAGCCCTTTGAAGGGGGGCCTCTCCGTCGGCGAGCAGTACTTC,CASSPLKGGLSVGEQYF
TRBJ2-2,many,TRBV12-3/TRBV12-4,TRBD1,TGTGCCAGCATGTTGGGACAGGGGAACACCGGGGAGCTGTTTTTT,CASMLGQGNTGELFF
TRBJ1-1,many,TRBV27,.,TGTGCCAGCAGTTTACTATTAGGACCTGAAGCTTTCTTT,CASSLLLGPEAFF
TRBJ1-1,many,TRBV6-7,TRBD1,TGTGCCAGCAGTTACTCGACAGGGGAAGCTTTCTTT,CASSYSTGEAFF
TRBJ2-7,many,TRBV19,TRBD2,TGTGCCAGTAGTATAGGGACTAGCGCCTACGAGCAGTACTTC,CASSIGTSAYEQYF
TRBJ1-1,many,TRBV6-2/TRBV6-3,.,TGTGCCAGCAAGGAGGACAGGAACACTGAAGCTTTCTTT,CASKEDRNTEAFF
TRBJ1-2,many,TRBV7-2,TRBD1,TGTGCCAGCAGCTTCAAGGGGGCTCAGAACTATGGCTACACCTTC,CASSFKGAQNYGYTF
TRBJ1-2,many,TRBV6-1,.,TGTGCCAGCACGGGGCAGGGAAATAGGAATTACTATGGCTACACCTTC,CASTGQGNRNYYGYTF